This section outlines one TCR beta chain sequence together with its context. Its antigen is unidentified. This sample was taken from a study of OX40 agonist ivuxolimab in advanced cancers. Study details: Among those treated, three patients had partial responses, one with hepatocellular carcinoma and two with cutaneous melanoma.

Findings of the study overall: Among T cells, CD8+ cells averaged more expanded clones than CD4+ cells.

The V gene end was trimmed by 4 bases and the J gene end by 8 bases; junction bases not matched to a gene: 4. Looked up from germline, CDR1 is SGHRS and CDR2 is YFSETQ. The CDR3 contains 14 residues. This table comes from immunoSEQ multiplex PCR, and its TCRdb copy is limited to in-frame clones, with some not included. The sample includes fewer than 75,000 clones, less than 90% seen only once; the top ten take roughly 0.67%. This rearrangement joins TRBV5-1 to TRBJ2-5, with TRBD2 matching 14 bases. Material: CD4+ or CD8+ T cells sorted from blood, obtained in a trial of the OX40 agonist ivuxolimab. The receptor comes from an adult with an advanced solid tumor such as melanoma, head and neck, liver or kidney cancer. CDR3 protein: CASSPGLAGGTQYF. CDR3 nucleotides: TGCGCCAGCAGCCCAGGACTAGCGGGGGGAACCCAGTACTTC.